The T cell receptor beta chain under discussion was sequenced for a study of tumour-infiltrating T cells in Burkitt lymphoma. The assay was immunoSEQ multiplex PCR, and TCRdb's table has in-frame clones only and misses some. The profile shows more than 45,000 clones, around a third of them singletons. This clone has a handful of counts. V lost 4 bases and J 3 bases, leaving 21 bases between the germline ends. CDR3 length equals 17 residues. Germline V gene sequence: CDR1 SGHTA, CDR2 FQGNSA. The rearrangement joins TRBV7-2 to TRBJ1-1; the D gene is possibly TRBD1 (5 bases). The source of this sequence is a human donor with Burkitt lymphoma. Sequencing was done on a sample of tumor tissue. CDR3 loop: CASSSLGLGRVDTEAFF. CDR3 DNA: TGTGCCAGCAGCTCCCTTGGCCTGGGCAGGGTGGACACTGAAGCTTTCTTT.